This T cell receptor (beta chain) was retrieved from a study of blood T cell repertoires in COVID-19 (TCRdb year 2020). Background on the whole study: The collaborator samples originated in the United States, Italy and Spain and spanned the acute and convalescent phases of COVID-19. The repertoires were released in a freely available public database intended as a resource for research on the immune response to SARS-CoV-2. Samples came from the ongoing ImmuneRACE study (first 160 participants) plus 1,254 subjects from 6 global collaborators. Nearly every sample came with metadata listing a de-identified subject ID, COVID-19 status, age in years and sex. Subjects who had been exposed to COVID-19, were actively infected with it, or had recovered from it provided the deeply sampled blood TCRbeta repertoires that made up the dataset. The material from the prospective study consisted of cDNA or gDNA derived from T cells, B-cell-depleted T cells, or PBMCs. HLA class I and class II types, where available, came from metadata supplied by the sample provider rather than from assay-based typing. Study-wide findings and limitations: Clinical and demographic metadata were provided uncurated, with the amount varying by source and participant.

As regards this clone: It has no known antigen specificity. The record has no base qualities; no much larger clone is one base away.

Whole blood was collected in K2EDTA tubes by collaborating institutions according to the institutions' own protocols. For TCRbeta analysis, collaborators shipped samples in one of three forms: frozen whole blood, isolated PBMCs, or DNA extracted from either of those sample types. The germline V gene encodes CDR1 LGHNA and CDR2 YSLEER. Compared with germline, V lacks 2 bases and J lacks 5 bases; bases without a gene match: 14. The CDR3 runs 17 amino acids, cysteine and phenylalanine included. Here the CDR3 DNA is all that survives: 51 bases in frame from base 1. The immunoSEQ Assay, a bias-controlled multiplex PCR, was used to amplify TCRbeta CDR3 regions from genomic DNA. In the source study's methods: Nucleated cell counts per sample were estimated from amplification of reference gene primers within the assay. To quantify the absolute abundance of each unique TCRbeta CDR3 rearrangement, sequence reads were collapsed and filtered. For each sample, productive Simpson clonality was calculated as the square root of Simpson's diversity index across productive rearrangements. The table comes from immuneACCESS by way of TCRdb, which keeps in-frame sequences with V and J called. Part of the clones is missing from these tables; in studies checked, under half for an unresolved V gene and the rest for unknown reasons. V and J calls and clone size are copied from that table; D and trimming were computed from the DNA. In this sample the table shows around 92,000 clones, roughly 88% of which occur a single time. The ten largest make up under 30% of the sample.

Material: peripheral blood. The chain uses TRBV4-3 and TRBJ2-7, with 8 junctional bases fitting TRBD2. This sequence was found in a human donor in a cohort sampled during active COVID-19. The CDR3 loop reads CASSQYYMGLVSHEQYF. At the DNA level, the sequence is TGCGCCAGCAGCCAATATTATATGGGACTAGTGTCCCACGAGCAGTACTTC.